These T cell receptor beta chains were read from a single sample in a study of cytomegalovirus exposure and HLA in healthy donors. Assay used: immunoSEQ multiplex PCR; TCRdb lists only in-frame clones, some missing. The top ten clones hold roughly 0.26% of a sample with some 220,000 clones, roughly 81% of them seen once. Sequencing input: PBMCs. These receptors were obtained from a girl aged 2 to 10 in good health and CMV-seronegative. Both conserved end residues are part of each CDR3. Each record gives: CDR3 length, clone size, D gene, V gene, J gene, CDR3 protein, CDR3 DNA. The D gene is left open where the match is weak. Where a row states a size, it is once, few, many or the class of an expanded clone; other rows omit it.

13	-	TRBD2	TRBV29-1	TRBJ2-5	CSVVGGAQETQYF	TGCAGCGTGGTCGGGGGGGCCCAAGAGACCCAGTACTTC
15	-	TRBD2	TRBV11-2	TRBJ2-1	CASSLGTSGRNEQFF	TGTGCCAGCAGCTTAGGGACTAGCGGGAGAAATGAGCAGTTCTTC
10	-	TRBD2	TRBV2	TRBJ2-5	CASSGLAQYF	TGTGCCAGCAGTGGACTAGCGCAGTACTTC
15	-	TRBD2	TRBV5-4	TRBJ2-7	CASSFGASGLYEQYF	TGTGCCAGCAGCTTTGGGGCTAGCGGGCTGTACGAGCAGTACTTC
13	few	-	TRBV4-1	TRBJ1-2	CASSQAQGGGYTF	TGCGCCAGCAGCCAAGCGCAGGGTGGGGGCTACACCTTC
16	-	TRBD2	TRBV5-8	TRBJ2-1	CATSPTSGRFYNEQFF	TGTGCCACCTCTCCCACTAGCGGGAGATTCTACAATGAGCAGTTCTTC
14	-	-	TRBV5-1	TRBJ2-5	CASSFGTRQETQYF	TGCGCCAGCAGCTTCGGGACTCGACAAGAGACCCAGTACTTC
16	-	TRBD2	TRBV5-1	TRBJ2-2	CASSSTGTSETGELFF	TGCGCCAGCAGCAGTACCGGGACTAGCGAGACCGGGGAGCTGTTTTTT
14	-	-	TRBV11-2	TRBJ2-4	CASSPTDRRNIQYF	TGTGCCAGCAGCCCGACCGATAGGAGGAACATTCAGTACTTC
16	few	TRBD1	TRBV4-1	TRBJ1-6	CASTQMDRTGGKILHF	TGCGCCAGCACCCAAATGGACAGGACAGGGGGCAAAATCCTCCACTTT
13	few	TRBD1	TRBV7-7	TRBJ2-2	CAIGQEITGELFF	TGTGCCATCGGACAGGAGATCACCGGGGAGCTGTTTTTT
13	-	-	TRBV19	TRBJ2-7	CASSIKSLAEQYF	TGTGCCAGTAGTATTAAGAGTTTAGCCGAGCAGTACTTC
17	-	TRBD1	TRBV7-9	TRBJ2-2	CASSSVTMTGMFGELFF	TGTGCCAGCAGCTCGGTGACCATGACAGGGATGTTCGGGGAGCTGTTTTTT
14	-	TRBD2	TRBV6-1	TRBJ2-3	CASTRLAAADTQYF	TGTGCCAGCACCCGACTAGCGGCGGCAGATACGCAGTATTTT
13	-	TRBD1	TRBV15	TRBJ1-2	CATGTVSNYGYTF	TGTGCCACCGGGACAGTCTCTAACTATGGCTACACCTTC
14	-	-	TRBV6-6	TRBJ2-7	CASSPGHFSYEQYF	TGTGCCAGCAGTCCGGGACACTTTTCCTACGAGCAGTACTTC
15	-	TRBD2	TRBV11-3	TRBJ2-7	CASSFTSGSGNEQYF	TGTGCCAGCAGCTTCACTAGCGGGAGCGGGAACGAGCAGTACTTC
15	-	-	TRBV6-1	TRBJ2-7	CASSDSLALTYEQYF	TGTGCCAGCAGTGATAGTCTAGCTCTAACCTACGAGCAGTACTTC
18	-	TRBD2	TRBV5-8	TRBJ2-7	CASRGLAGIPSPSYEQYF	TGTGCCAGCAGGGGTTTAGCGGGAATCCCCTCCCCGTCTTACGAGCAGTACTTC
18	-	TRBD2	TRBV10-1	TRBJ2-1	CASSESPGTSGRDNEQFF	TGCGCCAGCAGTGAGTCGCCTGGGACTAGCGGGAGGGACAATGAGCAGTTCTTC
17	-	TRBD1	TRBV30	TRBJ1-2	CAWSESQRTGPNYGYTF	TGTGCCTGGAGTGAGAGCCAACGGACAGGCCCTAACTATGGCTACACCTTC
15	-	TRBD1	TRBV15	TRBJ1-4	CATSTRTGTNEKLFF	TGTGCCACCAGCACCCGGACAGGAACTAATGAAAAACTGTTTTTT
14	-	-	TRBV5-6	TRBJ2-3	CAGSFVLRTDTQYF	TGTGCCGGCAGCTTCGTCCTTCGCACAGATACGCAGTATTTT
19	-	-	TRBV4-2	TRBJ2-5	CASSQDGFSEGGGQETQYF	TGTGCCAGCAGCCAAGATGGTTTTAGTGAGGGGGGGGGTCAAGAGACCCAGTACTTC
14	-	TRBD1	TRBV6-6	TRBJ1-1	CASSRTQGETEAFF	TGTGCCAGCAGCCGAACTCAGGGGGAGACTGAAGCTTTCTTT
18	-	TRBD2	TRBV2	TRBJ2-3	CASSVRGGYMISTDTQYF	TGTGCCAGCAGTGTCCGGGGGGGATATATGATTAGCACAGATACGCAGTATTTT
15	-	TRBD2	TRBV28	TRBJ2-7	CASSSLAGGFSEQYF	TGTGCCAGCAGCTCACTAGCGGGAGGGTTCTCCGAGCAGTACTTC
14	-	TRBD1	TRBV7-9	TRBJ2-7	CASSSKSTGDEQYF	TGTGCCAGCAGCTCCAAATCCACAGGGGACGAGCAGTACTTC
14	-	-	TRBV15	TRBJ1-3	CATSRAQVGNTIYF	TGTGCCACCAGCAGGGCCCAAGTTGGAAACACCATATATTTT
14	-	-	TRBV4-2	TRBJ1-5	CASSRPGTNQPQHF	TGTGCCAGCAGCCGACCAGGGACAAATCAGCCCCAGCATTTT
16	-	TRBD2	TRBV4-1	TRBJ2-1	CASSQLYAGLDNEQFF	TGCGCCAGCAGCCAATTATACGCGGGACTAGACAATGAGCAGTTCTTC
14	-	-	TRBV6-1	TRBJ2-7	CASSAVLGPYEQYF	TGTGCCAGCAGTGCCGTACTAGGGCCCTACGAGCAGTACTTC
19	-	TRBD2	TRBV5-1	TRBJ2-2	CASSLVRTSGRRDTGELFF	TGCGCCAGCAGCTTGGTGCGGACTAGCGGGAGGCGGGACACCGGGGAGCTGTTTTTT
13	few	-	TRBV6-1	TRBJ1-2	CASSETESYGYTF	TGTGCCAGCAGTGAGACAGAATCCTATGGCTACACCTTC
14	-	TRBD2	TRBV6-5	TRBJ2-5	CASSFGTSLETQYF	TGTGCCAGCAGTTTTGGGACTAGTTTGGAGACCCAGTACTTC
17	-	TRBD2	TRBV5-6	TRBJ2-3	CASSLGLAGGPWDTQYF	TGTGCCAGCAGCTTGGGACTAGCGGGGGGGCCTTGGGATACGCAGTATTTT
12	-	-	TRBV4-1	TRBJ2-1	CASSPYTGEQFF	TGCGCCAGCAGCCCCTATACCGGGGAGCAGTTCTTC
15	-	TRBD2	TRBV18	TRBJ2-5	CASSLRLAGTETQYF	TGTGCCAGCTCATTAAGACTAGCGGGGACAGAGACCCAGTACTTC
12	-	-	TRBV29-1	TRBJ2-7	CSVDTPVHEQYF	TGCAGCGTTGATACTCCCGTCCACGAGCAGTACTTC
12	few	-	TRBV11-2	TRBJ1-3	CASSPQPSQAYF	TGTGCCAGCAGCCCTCAACCCTCGCAGGCATATTTT
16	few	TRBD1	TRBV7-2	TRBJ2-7	CASSPTGATFDYEQYF	TGTGCCAGCAGCCCAACAGGGGCTACCTTCGATTACGAGCAGTACTTC
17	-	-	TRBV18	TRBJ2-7	CASSLQGPVGSSYEQYF	TGTGCCAGCTCACTGCAGGGCCCCGTCGGTAGCTCCTACGAGCAGTACTTC
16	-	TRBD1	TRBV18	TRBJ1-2	CASSPGGQWGNYGYTF	TGTGCCAGCTCACCCGGGGGACAGTGGGGAAACTATGGCTACACCTTC
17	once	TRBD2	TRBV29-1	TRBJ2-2	CSVSLLAGGINTGELFF	TGCAGCGTGTCCCTCTTAGCGGGGGGAATAAACACCGGGGAGCTGTTTTTT
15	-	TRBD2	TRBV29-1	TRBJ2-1	CSVAFGTKVYNEQFF	TGCAGCGTTGCTTTCGGGACTAAAGTATACAATGAGCAGTTCTTC
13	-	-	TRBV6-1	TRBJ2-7	CASSPTGLYEQYF	TGTGCCAGCAGTCCTACAGGGTTATACGAGCAGTACTTC
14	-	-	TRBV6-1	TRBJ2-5	CASSVVYGQETQYF	TGTGCCAGCTCGGTGGTGTACGGGCAAGAGACCCAGTACTTC
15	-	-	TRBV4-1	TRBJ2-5	CASSLLAESQETQYF	TGCGCCAGCAGCCTATTAGCGGAATCCCAAGAGACCCAGTACTTC
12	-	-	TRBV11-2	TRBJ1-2	CASSTGIVGYTF	TGTGCCAGCAGCACAGGGATCGTTGGCTACACCTTC
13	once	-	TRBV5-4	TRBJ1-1	CASRVSGGTEAFF	TGTGCCAGCAGGGTCTCGGGGGGCACTGAAGCTTTCTTT
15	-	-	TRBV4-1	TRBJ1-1	CASSQRQTLNTEAFF	TGCGCCAGCAGCCAAAGACAGACACTGAACACTGAAGCTTTCTTT
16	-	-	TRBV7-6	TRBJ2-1	CASSFVRGSSYNEQFF	TGTGCCAGCAGCTTTGTCCGGGGAAGCTCCTACAATGAGCAGTTCTTC
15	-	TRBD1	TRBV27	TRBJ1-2	CASSLEGATPYGYTF	TGTGCCAGCAGTTTAGAGGGGGCTACTCCCTATGGCTACACCTTC
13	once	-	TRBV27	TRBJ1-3	CASSRNSGNTIYF	TGTGCCAGCTCGCGGAATTCCGGAAACACCATATATTTT